What follows are 32 T cell receptor beta chains derived from one specimen sequenced in a study of glioma-infiltrating T cells. Amplification of TCR alpha and beta CDR3 regions from RNA used iRepertoire nested multiplex PCR. TCRdb re-derived calls from the multiplex PCR reads in MiXCR, one entry per CDR3 protein. The table lists fewer than 110,000 distinct CDR3 sequences, less than 30% of them singletons. Material: glioma tissue, nonneoplastic brain tissue, or PBMCs (not recorded which). Source of these receptors: a human donor with low-grade glioma or glioblastoma, undergoing nonglioma brain surgery, or in good health (not recorded which).

This sequence joins TRBV6-2 or TRBV6-3 and TRBJ1-2; 7 nucleotides match TRBD1. J gave up 2 bases and V 6 bases, and 9 bases lay outside the gene matches. This CDR3 region has 15 residues. Germline CDR1 is MNHEY and CDR2 is SVGEGT. CDR3 in DNA: TGTGCCAGCAGCCGACCGATACAGGGGAACTATGGCTACACCTTC. Translation: CASSRPIQGNYGYTF.

In this sample, this clonotype turned up many times. The rearrangement links TRBV14 to TRBJ2-1, with 7 bases matching TRBD1. This CDR3 region has 15 residues. CDR1 is SGHDN and CDR2 is FVKESK in the germline V gene. V was clipped by 6 bases and J by 7 bases; unmatched bases: 12. For the CDR3, the DNA is TGTGCCAGCAGGCGTACAGGGGACATCGGGAATGAGCAGTTCTTC. It specifies CASRRTGDIGNEQFF.

This clonotype was recorded at least ten times. The chain links TRBV6-6 to TRBJ1-1; tentative D call: TRBD1 (5 bases). The CDR3 runs to 16 residues. Trimming stripped 2 bases from V and 0 bases from J, with 13 bases between. CDR1 MNHNY and CDR2 SVGAGI come from the germline V gene (reference sequence). The CDR3 loop reads CASSYNRWRLNTEAFF. CDR3 DNA sequence: TGTGCCAGCAGTTACAACAGGTGGAGATTGAACACTGAAGCTTTCTTT.

This clonotype was seen a handful of times. The chain carries TRBV11-1 and TRBJ1-6, with D perhaps TRBD1 (5 bases). This CDR3 has 15 amino acids. With 5 bases removed from V and 6 bases from J, the gap between germline ends came to 14 bases. The germline V gene has CDR1 SGHAT and CDR2 FQDESV (reference sequence). CDR3 amino acids: CASSRTRGGNSPLHF. For the CDR3, the DNA is TGTGCCAGCAGCCGGACGAGGGGTGGTAATTCACCCCTCCACTTT. Complete variable domain (other parts from reference TRBV11-1 and TRBJ1-6): EAEVAQSPRYKITEKSQAVAFWCDPISGHATLYWYRQILGQGPELLVQFQDESVVDDSQLPKDRFSAERLKGVDSTLKIQPAELGDSAMYLCASSRTRGGNSPLHFGNGTRLTVT.

On this clonotype: A read error may be the cause here, since a much bigger clone is one base away. V gene TRBV20-1 combines with J gene TRBJ2-5; D possibly corresponds to TRBD2 (5 bases). Germline V CDR1 and CDR2: DFQATT, SNEGSKA (reference sequence). Trimming pared 1 base from V and 1 base from J, leaving 10 bases between. The CDR3 extends over 14 amino acids. In DNA, the CDR3 is TGCAGTGCTAGAGCCCGACTACCCCAAGAGACCCAGTACTTC. Its protein is CSARARLPQETQYF.

This clonotype has at least ten counts. The rearrangement uses TRBV6-1 and TRBJ1-5, with TRBD1 matching over 9 bases. The CDR3 has 15 amino acids. Germline values: CDR1 MNHNS, CDR2 SASEGT. J was trimmed by 1 base and V by 6 bases; bases with no gene match: 4. The CDR3 protein is CASSPDRGSNQPQHF. As DNA, the CDR3 is TGTGCCAGCAGCCCCGACAGGGGGAGCAATCAGCCCCAGCATTTT.

A remark on this clonotype: One end of the junction does not line up with germline, which may come from a read error. This chain joins TRBV19 and TRBJ2-3, with D maybe TRBD2 (6 bases). This CDR3 region has 13 residues. The germline V gene has CDR1 LNHDA and CDR2 SQIVND (reference sequence). CDR3 loop: CASGGKGADTKYF. The DNA for the CDR3 is TGTGCCAGTGGAGGGAAGGGAGCGGATACGAAGTATTTT.

In its sample, this clonotype was seen a few times. CDR3 amino acids: CASSSREVRSYNEQFF. CDR3 nucleotides: TGTGCCAGCAGCTCCCGGGAAGTTAGATCCTACAATGAGCAGTTCTTC. The rearrangement joins TRBV11-1 to TRBJ2-1, with a weak D call TRBD2 (5 bases). V gave up 4 bases and J gave up 1 base, with 14 bases separating them. Germline V gene sequence: CDR1 SGHAT, CDR2 FQDESV (reference sequence). The CDR3 is 16 amino acids.

This rearrangement joins TRBV19 to TRBJ2-7; 8 bases line up with TRBD1. Germline loops: CDR1 LNHDA, CDR2 SQIVND (reference sequence). V shed 5 bases, J shed 7 bases, and the junction held 16 bases outside the gene matches. This CDR3 has 16 residues. The CDR3 reads CASSVDSGTGAQEQYF. The CDR3 DNA is TGTGCCAGTAGTGTCGATTCCGGGACAGGAGCCCAGGAGCAGTACTTC.

On this clonotype: A much larger clone is a single base away; this may be a read error. This sequence joins TRBV28 and TRBJ2-1; a possible D gene is TRBD2 (6 bases). This CDR3 has 16 amino acids. The germline CDR1 and CDR2 sequences are MDHEN and SYDVKM. V lost 6 bases to trimming and J lost 3 bases, with 18 bases between them. In DNA form, the CDR3 reads TGTGCCAGCAGACAATATGTTACGGGGGTCTACAATGAGCAGTTCTTC. It is translated as CASRQYVTGVYNEQFF.

This chain uses TRBV28 with TRBJ1-5, with D unresolved. This CDR3 region has 13 residues. Per the germline V gene, CDR1 is MDHEN and CDR2 is SYDVKM. Trimming removed 4 bases at V and 7 bases at J, with 11 bases between. DNA of the CDR3: TGTGCCAGCAGTTATAATGGAGAGCAGCCCCAGCATTTT. It specifies CASSYNGEQPQHF.

This clonotype was found many times. The chain recombines TRBV7-2 with TRBJ1-1; TRBD1 is a possible D gene (5 bases). Germline assignment: CDR1 SGHTA and CDR2 FQGNSA. The CDR3 runs to 13 residues. V was pared by 5 bases and J by 3 bases, with 10 bases between. CDR3 protein: CASSEQGDTEAFF. CDR3 bases: TGTGCCAGCAGCGAGCAGGGTGACACTGAAGCTTTCTTT.

This clonotype was observed at least ten times. The V call is TRBV20-1, the J call TRBJ1-3; no clear D gene. V lost 3 bases and J 2 bases, leaving 14 bases between the germline ends. The CDR3 contains 15 residues. Germline V lookup: CDR1 DFQATT, CDR2 SNEGSKA (reference sequence). CDR3: CSASLRDRPGNTIYF. In DNA, the CDR3 is TGCAGTGCTAGTTTGAGGGATCGCCCTGGAAACACCATATATTTT.

This clonotype was found a few times. The CDR3 loop reads CASSSRQGGVSYNSPLHF. CDR3 DNA sequence: TGCGCCAGCAGCAGTCGACAGGGGGGAGTCTCCTATAATTCACCCCTCCACTTT. The V gene is TRBV5-1, the J gene TRBJ1-6; 9 nucleotides match TRBD1. Germline V CDR1 and CDR2: SGHRS, YFSETQ. The CDR3 has 18 amino acids. With V trimmed by 4 bases and J by 0 bases, 8 bases remained unmatched.

This clonotype appeared many times. The chain links TRBV20-1 to TRBJ2-3; D is ambiguous. From germline, CDR1 is DFQATT and CDR2 SNEGSKA (reference sequence). The length of the CDR3 is 12 residues. V dropped 8 bases and J dropped 1 base, with 10 bases sitting between them. The CDR3 DNA is TGCAGTTCGGATGGGGGCACAGATACGCAGTATTTT. This encodes CSSDGGTDTQYF.

The chain couples TRBV11-3 to TRBJ2-5, with 9 bases lining up with TRBD1. The germline CDR1 and CDR2 sequences are SGHNT and YENEEA. The CDR3 totals 13 residues. The ends lost 6 bases at V and 6 bases at J; junction bases unmatched: 5. CDR3 region: CASSSQGAKTQYF. CDR3 nucleotides: TGTGCCAGCAGTTCACAGGGGGCGAAGACCCAGTACTTC.

Only a few counts were recorded for this clonotype. This may come from a read error, since a much larger clone is one base off. The genes are TRBV20-1 and TRBJ2-3, with a tentative D call TRBD1 (5 bases). CDR3 length: 14 residues. V dropped 5 bases and J dropped 4 bases, with 16 bases sitting between them. CDR1 and CDR2 (germline): DFQATT, SNEGSKA (reference sequence). Here the CDR3 DNA reads TGCAGTGCTGCAGGGTCCACTGACGCAGATACGCAGTATTTT. Residues: CSAAGSTDADTQYF.

A note on this clonotype: A much larger clone lies a single base off, so this may be a read error. The rearrangement links TRBV4-3 to TRBJ2-7; 9 bases are shared with TRBD2. Germline lookup yields CDR1 LGHNA and CDR2 YSLEER. The CDR3 is 15 amino acids. CDR3 bases: TGCGCCAGCAGCAAACAGCGGGGGGCCCCCTACGAGCAGGACTTC. As protein: CASSKQRGAPYEQDF.

Comment on this clonotype: A clone one base away is much larger, so this may be a read error. The CDR3 sequence is CASSQDITYEQYF. The CDR3, as DNA: TGTGCCAGCAGCCAAGATATCACCTACGAGCAGTACTTC. The chain carries TRBV3-1 and TRBJ2-7; D uncertain. CDR1 and CDR2 (germline): LGHDT, YNNKEL (reference sequence). The CDR3 is made up of 13 amino acids. Trimming removed 0 bases from V and 2 bases from J, with 5 bases in between.

This clonotype was picked up many times. The chain uses TRBV6-1 and TRBJ2-6, with a tentative D call TRBD1 (5 bases). The CDR3 is 16 residues long. Germline lookup yields CDR1 MNHNS and CDR2 SASEGT. Trimming cost V 6 bases and J 2 bases, with 14 bases left between them. The CDR3 DNA sequence: TGTGCCAGCAGAGGGGCCGAGAGAGCTGGGGCCAACGTCCTGACTTTC. Protein: CASRGAERAGANVLTF.

This clonotype showed up many times. The chain is built from TRBV2 and TRBJ1-5; TRBD1 might be the D (6 bases). The length of the CDR3 is 17 residues. V was pared by 3 bases and J by 2 bases, with 17 bases between. Looked up from germline, CDR1 is SNHLY and CDR2 is FYNNEI. The CDR3 region is CASSERQGRGRNQPQHF. CDR3 in DNA: TGTGCCAGCAGTGAGAGGCAGGGGCGCGGGCGCAATCAGCCCCAGCATTTT.

This clonotype was recorded a few times. The rearrangement uses TRBV3-1 and TRBJ1-2, with a possible D match to TRBD1 (6 bases). The CDR3 sequence is 12 residues long. V lost 4 bases to trimming and J lost 10 bases, with 13 bases between them. Germline CDR1 reads LGHDT; CDR2 reads YNNKEL (reference sequence). The CDR3 loop is CASSPAQGDYTF. The CDR3 DNA reads as TGTGCCAGCAGCCCAGCACAGGGTGACTACACCTTC.

This clonotype was seen more than once but under ten times. The V call is TRBV12-3 or TRBV12-4, the J call TRBJ2-7, with D perhaps matching TRBD1 (5 bases). The CDR3 loop spans 15 amino acids. V gave up 2 bases and J gave up 4 bases, with 15 bases separating them. Here the CDR3 reads CASSLLGRVAYEQYF. Written as DNA, the CDR3 is TGTGCCAGCAGTTTACTAGGCAGGGTGGCTTACGAGCAGTACTTC.

This clonotype showed up many times. The chain has TRBV6-1 and TRBJ1-1; no reliable D call. The CDR3 spans 12 residues. V was cut by 4 bases and J by 4 bases, with 7 bases left in between. The germline CDR1 and CDR2 sequences are MNHNS and SASEGT. As DNA, the CDR3 is TGTGCCAGCAGTGTCCGCGTCACTGAAGCTTTCTTT. Translating it yields CASSVRVTEAFF.

The genes are TRBV18 and TRBJ2-7; TRBD1 matches at 7 bases. CDR1 is KGHSH and CDR2 is LQKENI in the germline V gene. The V gene end was trimmed by 4 bases and the J gene end by 2 bases; junction bases not matched to a gene: 5. This CDR3 comprises 14 residues. CDR3 protein: CASSQPTGTYEQYF. The CDR3 DNA reads as TGTGCCAGCTCACAACCGACAGGGACCTACGAGCAGTACTTC.

This chain uses TRBV3-1 with TRBJ2-1, with a weak D call TRBD2 (6 bases). The CDR3 loop spans 16 amino acids. V was cut by 3 bases and J by 0 bases, with 12 bases left in between. CDR1 is LGHDT, CDR2 YNNKEL, per germline (reference sequence). CDR3 sequence (DNA): TGTGCCAGCAGCCAGCCCGGGGGTAGCTCCTACAATGAGCAGTTCTTC. It is translated as CASSQPGGSSYNEQFF.

Details on this clonotype: One base away lies a much larger clone, so this may be a sequencing read error. This chain links TRBV28 with TRBJ2-3; 8 bases fit TRBD2. Looked up from germline, CDR1 is MDHEN and CDR2 is SYDVKM. The CDR3 contains 15 residues. V lost 3 bases and J lost 2; bases outside the gene matches: 4. This CDR3 reads CASSFRGGDTDTQYF. DNA for the CDR3: TGTGCCAGCAGTTTCCGGGGGGGGGACACAGATACGCAGTATTTT. The full variable domain, in which reference TRBV28 and TRBJ2-3 provide the parts outside the CDR3, is DVKVTQSSRYLVKRTGEKVFLECVQDMDHENMFWYRQDPGLGLRLIYFSYDVKMKEKGDIPEGYSVSREKKERFSLILESASTNQTSMYLCASSFRGGDTDTQYFGPGTRLTVL.

This clonotype has ten or more counts. The chain has TRBV7-2 and TRBJ2-1; tentative D call: TRBD1 (6 bases). Germline-derived CDR1 and CDR2 are SGHTA and FQGNSA. V lost 2 bases to trimming and J lost 5 bases, with 19 bases between them. This CDR3 has 17 amino acids. This CDR3 reads CASSLHRTGSINNEQFF. In nucleotides, the CDR3 is TGTGCCAGCAGCTTACATCGTACAGGGTCCATTAACAATGAGCAGTTCTTC. Full variable domain (missing parts from reference TRBV7-2 and TRBJ2-1): GAGVSQSPSNKVTEKGKDVELRCDPISGHTALYWYRQSLGQGLEFLIYFQGNSAPDKSGLPSDRFSAERTGGSVSTLTIQRTQQEDSAVYLCASSLHRTGSINNEQFFGPGTRLTVL.

This clonotype showed up many times. The chain carries TRBV20-1 and TRBJ1-5; unclear D gene. The CDR3 extends over 12 amino acids. Germline CDR1 DFQATT, CDR2 SNEGSKA (reference sequence). V lost 7 bases and J 1 base, leaving 8 bases between the germline ends. Written as DNA, the CDR3 is TGCAGTGTTGCAGAGAGCAATCAGCCCCAGCATTTT. It translates to CSVAESNQPQHF.

J is TRBJ2-6 and V is TRBV4-1, with D possibly TRBD1 on 6 matching bases. The CDR3 totals 15 residues. V was shortened by 4 bases and J by 0 bases, with 7 bases between the two germline ends. CDR1 and CDR2 from the germline V gene are MGHRA and YSYEKL. CDR3 sequence (DNA): TGCGCCAGCAGCCTACAGGGCTCTGGGGCCAACGTCCTGACTTTC. It is translated as CASSLQGSGANVLTF.

V and J are TRBV11-2 and TRBJ1-1; possibly TRBD1 for D (6 bases). V dropped 2 bases and J dropped 0 bases, with 19 bases sitting between them. The CDR3 loop spans 18 amino acids. Per the germline V gene, CDR1 is SGHAT and CDR2 is FQNNGV. CDR3: CASSLFASLGGLNTEAFF. DNA of the CDR3: TGTGCCAGCAGCTTATTCGCGTCACTCGGGGGCCTGAACACTGAAGCTTTCTTT.

In its sample, this clonotype was seen many times. This rearrangement joins TRBV6-1 to TRBJ1-1; a weak D match, TRBD1 (6 bases). Germline V gene sequence: CDR1 MNHNS, CDR2 SASEGT. The V end lost 3 bases, the J end lost 3 bases, and 20 bases lay between the germline ends. The CDR3 runs to 17 residues. CDR3 DNA sequence: TGTGCCAGCAGTGATTTCAAGGGGGGCGCAGGGCACACTGAAGCTTTCTTT. The encoded protein is CASSDFKGGAGHTEAFF.